The clone carrying this T cell receptor beta chain was detected ten times or more. The data were obtained in a study of T cell repertoires in cytomegalovirus infection. TCRdb used MiXCR to reprocess the reads, holding one entry per CDR3 protein. The data show under 350,000 distinct CDR3 sequences, 9.6% seen once. The specimen was PBMCs. This TCR derives from a human donor in good health (CMV status not recorded). Some clones in this sample may be carry-over from other donors' samples.

The DNA for the CDR3 is TGTGCCAGCAGCTTAAAACGCGTCAACACCGGGGAGCTGTTTTTT. The encoded protein is CASSLKRVNTGELFF. J is TRBJ2-2 and V is TRBV7-2; D call uncertain. Trimming removed 2 bases from V and 2 bases from J, with 9 bases in between. CDR3 length equals 15 residues. Per the germline V gene, CDR1 is SGHTA and CDR2 is FQGNSA.